The rows below give T cell receptor beta chains drawn from one sample of a study of blood T cell repertoires in COVID-19. Profiling relied on immunoSEQ multiplex PCR, and the TCRdb table lists in-frame clones only, not all of them. This sample has roughly 200,000 clones; about 85% occur once, and the top ten carry roughly 12%. Sequencing was done on a sample of peripheral blood. The receptors derive from a woman aged 18-30 years who had recovered from COVID-19. The CDR3 runs from the conserved cysteine through the conserved F or W. The order of the fields is J gene, D gene, clone size, V gene, CDR3 DNA, CDR3 protein. The D gene is left open where the match is weak. The size field is filled for only some rows; it gives once, few, many or a size class.

J gene: TRBJ2-3
D gene: TRBD2
clone size: -
V gene: TRBV7-6
CDR3 DNA: TGTGCCAGCAGCTTATACACTAGCGGGAGTGTAGATACGCAGTATTTT
CDR3 protein: CASSLYTSGSVDTQYF

J gene: TRBJ1-4
D gene: TRBD1
clone size: -
V gene: TRBV6-5
CDR3 DNA: TGTGCCAGCAGACCGGGACAGGGAAATGAAAAACTGTTTTTT
CDR3 protein: CASRPGQGNEKLFF

J gene: TRBJ2-1
D gene: TRBD2
clone size: -
V gene: TRBV3-1/TRBV3-2
CDR3 DNA: TGTGCCAGCAGCAAATTTACTAGCGGGGCCTACAATGAGCAGTTCTTC
CDR3 protein: CASSKFTSGAYNEQFF

J gene: TRBJ2-1
D gene: -
clone size: -
V gene: TRBV19
CDR3 DNA: TGTGCCAGTAGTATAGGTCCAGCGGCTACCTACAATGAGCAGTTCTTC
CDR3 protein: CASSIGPAATYNEQFF

J gene: TRBJ1-4
D gene: -
clone size: -
V gene: TRBV27
CDR3 DNA: TGTGCCAGCAGTTTAGGACTGGTGGAAAAACTGTTTTTT
CDR3 protein: CASSLGLVEKLFF

J gene: TRBJ2-2
D gene: -
clone size: few
V gene: TRBV30
CDR3 DNA: TGTGCCTGGAGTTGGGGGGACACCGGGGAGCTGTTTTTT
CDR3 protein: CAWSWGDTGELFF

J gene: TRBJ2-1
D gene: TRBD1
clone size: -
V gene: TRBV11-2
CDR3 DNA: TGTGCCAGCAGACATGGAGTCCGGGACAGCCGGTCCTACAATGAGCAGTTCTTC
CDR3 protein: CASRHGVRDSRSYNEQFF

J gene: TRBJ2-1
D gene: -
clone size: once
V gene: TRBV6-2/TRBV6-3
CDR3 DNA: TGTGCCAGCAGTTGGAAGGGACTCTCCTACAATGAGCAGTTCTTC
CDR3 protein: CASSWKGLSYNEQFF

J gene: TRBJ1-1
D gene: TRBD1
clone size: -
V gene: TRBV6-6
CDR3 DNA: TGTGCCAGCAGGTCCGGAGACAGGGGGCCCACTGAAGCTTTCTTT
CDR3 protein: CASRSGDRGPTEAFF

J gene: TRBJ2-1
D gene: -
clone size: -
V gene: TRBV7-2
CDR3 DNA: TGTGCCAGCAGCCCAACAGGGAGTGAGCAGTTCTTC
CDR3 protein: CASSPTGSEQFF

J gene: TRBJ2-1
D gene: TRBD2
clone size: -
V gene: TRBV7-3
CDR3 DNA: TGTGCCAGCAGCTTAAATGGCGGGAGGGATATTGAGCAGTTCTTC
CDR3 protein: CASSLNGGRDIEQFF

J gene: TRBJ2-1
D gene: -
clone size: -
V gene: TRBV11-3
CDR3 DNA: TGTGCCAGCAGCTTAGTCAGGGGAACGGAAGGTTACAATGAGCAGTTCTTC
CDR3 protein: CASSLVRGTEGYNEQFF

J gene: TRBJ2-2
D gene: TRBD2
clone size: -
V gene: TRBV9
CDR3 DNA: TGTGCCAGCAGCGTGCAAATAGCGGGGGACACCGGGGAGCTGTTTTTT
CDR3 protein: CASSVQIAGDTGELFF

J gene: TRBJ1-1
D gene: -
clone size: -
V gene: TRBV27
CDR3 DNA: TGTGCCAGCAGACCGGCGGAGAACCAGAACACTGAAGCTTTCTTT
CDR3 protein: CASRPAENQNTEAFF

J gene: TRBJ1-2
D gene: -
clone size: -
V gene: TRBV19
CDR3 DNA: TGTGCCAGTAGTATAATCGACTATGGCTACACCTTC
CDR3 protein: CASSIIDYGYTF

J gene: TRBJ2-3
D gene: TRBD2
clone size: -
V gene: TRBV28
CDR3 DNA: TGTGCCAGCAGTCTAATAGCGGGGGCATGGGCAGATACGCAGTATTTT
CDR3 protein: CASSLIAGAWADTQYF

J gene: TRBJ1-3
D gene: -
clone size: -
V gene: TRBV6-5
CDR3 DNA: TGTGCCAGCATCCTGTTGGGAAACACCATATATTTT
CDR3 protein: CASILLGNTIYF

J gene: TRBJ2-7
D gene: TRBD1
clone size: few
V gene: TRBV18
CDR3 DNA: TGTGCCAGCTCACTTGGACAGGGAAGCTTCTACGAGCAGTACTTC
CDR3 protein: CASSLGQGSFYEQYF

J gene: TRBJ1-1
D gene: -
clone size: -
V gene: TRBV7-9
CDR3 DNA: TGTGCCAGCAGCTTGGCGACAACCCTCACTGAAGCTTTCTTT
CDR3 protein: CASSLATTLTEAFF

J gene: TRBJ2-7
D gene: -
clone size: once
V gene: TRBV24-1
CDR3 DNA: TGTGCCACCAGTGAGACTCCCTTTGGCGAGCAGTACTTC
CDR3 protein: CATSETPFGEQYF

J gene: TRBJ1-1
D gene: -
clone size: -
V gene: TRBV7-3
CDR3 DNA: TGTGCCAGCAGCCCAATGGGGGGGAGAGGAGACACTGAAGCTTTCTTT
CDR3 protein: CASSPMGGRGDTEAFF

J gene: TRBJ2-1
D gene: TRBD2
clone size: -
V gene: TRBV27
CDR3 DNA: TGTGCCACCAAGAGGAGGACTAGCGGGAGGGTTGACTACAATGAGCAGTTCTTC
CDR3 protein: CATKRRTSGRVDYNEQFF

J gene: TRBJ2-7
D gene: TRBD1
clone size: few
V gene: TRBV3-1/TRBV3-2
CDR3 DNA: TGTGCCAGCAGCCAGACAGGGACCTCTTTCCAGCAGTACTTC
CDR3 protein: CASSQTGTSFQQYF

J gene: TRBJ1-2
D gene: TRBD1
clone size: -
V gene: TRBV28
CDR3 DNA: TGTGCCACCTGGACAGGGGGCGTCTCTGGCTACACCTTC
CDR3 protein: CATWTGGVSGYTF

J gene: TRBJ1-4
D gene: -
clone size: -
V gene: TRBV4-2
CDR3 DNA: TGTGCCAGCAGCCAGTCGGGAGGCATACAGAATGAAAAACTGTTTTTT
CDR3 protein: CASSQSGGIQNEKLFF

J gene: TRBJ1-3
D gene: -
clone size: -
V gene: TRBV4-3
CDR3 DNA: TGCGCCAGCAGCCAGGGGGGTCTCGGAAACACCATATATTTT
CDR3 protein: CASSQGGLGNTIYF

J gene: TRBJ2-2
D gene: -
clone size: -
V gene: TRBV10-3
CDR3 DNA: TGTGCCATCAGCCCTAGCGAGCCCGTGTGGGAGCTGTTTTTT
CDR3 protein: CAISPSEPVWELFF

J gene: TRBJ1-1
D gene: -
clone size: -
V gene: TRBV10-3
CDR3 DNA: TGTGCCATCAGTAAGGACACTGACTACACTGAAGCTTTCTTT
CDR3 protein: CAISKDTDYTEAFF

J gene: TRBJ2-1
D gene: TRBD2
clone size: once
V gene: TRBV5-6
CDR3 DNA: TGTGCCAGCAGCCGCATCCTAGCGGGAGTGCGCAATGAGCAGTTCTTC
CDR3 protein: CASSRILAGVRNEQFF

J gene: TRBJ2-1
D gene: -
clone size: once
V gene: TRBV28
CDR3 DNA: TGTGCCAGCAGTTCATTACAGGAGCGATTTTCCTACAATGAGCAGTTCTTC
CDR3 protein: CASSSLQERFSYNEQFF

J gene: TRBJ2-2
D gene: -
clone size: -
V gene: TRBV9
CDR3 DNA: TGTGCCAGCAGCGTACGACTAGGTAACACCGGGGAGCTGTTTTTT
CDR3 protein: CASSVRLGNTGELFF

J gene: TRBJ1-1
D gene: TRBD1
clone size: -
V gene: TRBV11-2
CDR3 DNA: TGTGCCAGCAGCGCTTACAGGGGGCGAAACACTGAAGCTTTCTTT
CDR3 protein: CASSAYRGRNTEAFF

J gene: TRBJ1-2
D gene: -
clone size: -
V gene: TRBV10-3
CDR3 DNA: TGTGCCATCAATCAGCAGGGGAACTATGGCTACACCTTC
CDR3 protein: CAINQQGNYGYTF

J gene: TRBJ2-3
D gene: -
clone size: -
V gene: TRBV11-3
CDR3 DNA: TGTGCCAGCAGCCCCAGCGTAACAGATACGCAGTATTTT
CDR3 protein: CASSPSVTDTQYF

J gene: TRBJ2-7
D gene: -
clone size: -
V gene: TRBV19
CDR3 DNA: TGTGCCAGTAGTGAACAGGGGACTGGGGACTACGAGCAGTACTTC
CDR3 protein: CASSEQGTGDYEQYF

J gene: TRBJ1-1
D gene: -
clone size: -
V gene: TRBV13
CDR3 DNA: TGTGCCAGCAGCGGACAACAGAACACTGAAGCTTTCTTT
CDR3 protein: CASSGQQNTEAFF

J gene: TRBJ1-3
D gene: TRBD1
clone size: -
V gene: TRBV5-6
CDR3 DNA: TGTGCCAGCAGCGCATTAGGGGAACAGGGGGCCCCTGGAAACACCATATATTTT
CDR3 protein: CASSALGEQGAPGNTIYF

J gene: TRBJ1-4
D gene: TRBD1
clone size: -
V gene: TRBV24-1
CDR3 DNA: TGTGCCACCAGTGACCCTCCGGGACAGGGAGGTCAGCAAGAAAAACTGTTTTTT
CDR3 protein: CATSDPPGQGGQQEKLFF

J gene: TRBJ1-2
D gene: -
clone size: -
V gene: TRBV6-5
CDR3 DNA: TGTGCCAGCAGACGACAGTCTAACTATGGCTACACCTTC
CDR3 protein: CASRRQSNYGYTF

J gene: TRBJ2-7
D gene: -
clone size: -
V gene: TRBV11-2
CDR3 DNA: TGTGCCAGCAGCTTAGCGGGCAGGGCCTTCAACTACGAGCAGTACTTC
CDR3 protein: CASSLAGRAFNYEQYF

J gene: TRBJ1-2
D gene: -
clone size: -
V gene: TRBV29-1
CDR3 DNA: TGCAGCGTTGAGGTTGAGACAGGCTATGGCTACACCTTC
CDR3 protein: CSVEVETGYGYTF

J gene: TRBJ2-3
D gene: TRBD2
clone size: -
V gene: TRBV7-8
CDR3 DNA: TGTGCCAGCAGCTTCCTAGCGGGAGGCAGCACAGATACGCAGTATTTT
CDR3 protein: CASSFLAGGSTDTQYF

J gene: TRBJ2-7
D gene: -
clone size: -
V gene: TRBV5-5
CDR3 DNA: TGTGCCAGCAGCTTTGGACAGAATTCCTACGAGCAGTACTTC
CDR3 protein: CASSFGQNSYEQYF

J gene: TRBJ1-5
D gene: -
clone size: -
V gene: TRBV27
CDR3 DNA: TGTGCCAGCAGTAGTACAGGGAACATCAATCAGCCCCAGCATTTT
CDR3 protein: CASSSTGNINQPQHF

J gene: TRBJ2-2
D gene: -
clone size: -
V gene: TRBV5-1
CDR3 DNA: TGCGCCAGCAGCCAAGAGGGCGGGGAGCTGTTTTTT
CDR3 protein: CASSQEGGELFF

J gene: TRBJ2-7
D gene: TRBD1
clone size: -
V gene: TRBV6-5
CDR3 DNA: TGTGCCAGCAGTTACTCGGGGACAGGGCGCATGGGGCAGTACTTC
CDR3 protein: CASSYSGTGRMGQYF

J gene: TRBJ2-1
D gene: TRBD2
clone size: -
V gene: TRBV30
CDR3 DNA: TGTGCCTGGAGTGTACACGGCGGGAGGGCCCCAGGTCTAACCTACAATGAGCAGTTCTTC
CDR3 protein: CAWSVHGGRAPGLTYNEQFF

J gene: TRBJ2-7
D gene: TRBD2
clone size: -
V gene: TRBV6-2/TRBV6-3
CDR3 DNA: TGTGCCAGCAGTTCCCCCGGACTAGCGGGAGGCCCTACCAACCTGTACGAGCAGTACTTC
CDR3 protein: CASSSPGLAGGPTNLYEQYF

J gene: TRBJ1-3
D gene: -
clone size: -
V gene: TRBV25-1
CDR3 DNA: TGTGCCAGCAGTGAGACAGTCCGCTCTGGAAACACCATATATTTT
CDR3 protein: CASSETVRSGNTIYF

J gene: TRBJ1-2
D gene: TRBD1
clone size: -
V gene: TRBV27
CDR3 DNA: TGTGCCAGCAGTGCCGGGACAGGGGGGATACGCGGCTACACCTTC
CDR3 protein: CASSAGTGGIRGYTF

J gene: TRBJ2-3
D gene: TRBD2
clone size: -
V gene: TRBV13
CDR3 DNA: TGTGCCAGCAGCCAAGGGACTAGCGGGAGCACAGATACGCAGTATTTT
CDR3 protein: CASSQGTSGSTDTQYF

J gene: TRBJ1-3
D gene: -
clone size: -
V gene: TRBV4-1
CDR3 DNA: TGCGCCAGCAGCCAAGATGCCAGCGATATACTGAAACACACCATATATTTT
CDR3 protein: CASSQDASDILKHTIYF

J gene: TRBJ1-3
D gene: -
clone size: -
V gene: TRBV7-2
CDR3 DNA: TGTGCCAGCAGCTCGGTACCGGTCACTGGAAACACCATATATTTT
CDR3 protein: CASSSVPVTGNTIYF

J gene: TRBJ2-7
D gene: -
clone size: -
V gene: TRBV4-2
CDR3 DNA: TGTGCCAGCAGCCCTCCGGACACTCTGTCCTACGAGCAGTACTTC
CDR3 protein: CASSPPDTLSYEQYF

J gene: TRBJ1-1
D gene: TRBD1
clone size: -
V gene: TRBV4-1
CDR3 DNA: TGCGCCAGCAGCCACCGATCGGGACAGATGAACACTGAAGCTTTCTTT
CDR3 protein: CASSHRSGQMNTEAFF

J gene: TRBJ2-3
D gene: TRBD2
clone size: -
V gene: TRBV7-3
CDR3 DNA: TGTGCCAGCAGCACTAGCGGGAGCACAGATACGCAGTATTTT
CDR3 protein: CASSTSGSTDTQYF

J gene: TRBJ2-5
D gene: -
clone size: -
V gene: TRBV4-1
CDR3 DNA: TGCGCCAGCAGCCAAGATCGAGAGTTTTGGTCCCAAGAGACCCAGTACTTC
CDR3 protein: CASSQDREFWSQETQYF